This T cell receptor beta chain was identified during a study of T cell responses to AZD1222 COVID-19 vaccine. Profiled with immunoSEQ multiplex PCR; TCRdb holds only in-frame clones, not every one. The sample has 140,000 to 150,000 clones; about nine tenths are singletons. In germline, CDR1 is ENHRY, CDR2 SYGVKD. This CDR3 spans 14 amino acids. V was pared by 8 bases and J by 0 bases, with 3 bases of the junction left unmatched. This material consisted of peripheral blood, taken 28 days after the second AZD1222 dose. The chain is built from TRBV10-3 and TRBJ2-7; 11 bases fit TRBD2. The sequence derives from an adult who received the AZD1222 COVID-19 vaccine. CDR3 in amino acids: CAIGGLADSYEQYF. The CDR3 DNA follows: TGTGCCATCGGGGGACTAGCGGACTCCTACGAGCAGTACTTC.